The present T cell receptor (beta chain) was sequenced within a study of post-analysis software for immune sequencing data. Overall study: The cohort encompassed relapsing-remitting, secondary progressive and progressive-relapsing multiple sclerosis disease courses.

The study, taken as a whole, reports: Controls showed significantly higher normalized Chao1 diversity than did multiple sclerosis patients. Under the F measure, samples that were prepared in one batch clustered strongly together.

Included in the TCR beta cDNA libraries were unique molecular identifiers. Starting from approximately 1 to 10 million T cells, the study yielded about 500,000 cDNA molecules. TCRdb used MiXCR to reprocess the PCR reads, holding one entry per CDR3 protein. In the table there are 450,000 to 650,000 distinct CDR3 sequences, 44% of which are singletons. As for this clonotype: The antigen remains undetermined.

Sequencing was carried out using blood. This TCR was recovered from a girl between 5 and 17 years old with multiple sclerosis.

CDR3 residues: CASSLGTYNNYGYTF. Written as DNA, the CDR3 is TGTGCCAGCAGTTTAGGGACATACAACAACTATGGCTACACCTTC. The chain carries TRBV12-3 or TRBV12-4 and TRBJ1-2, with D perhaps matching TRBD1 (5 bases). V shed 1 base and J shed 2 bases, with 11 bases lying between them. The CDR3 consists of 15 residues.